The source of this TCR beta chain is a study of blood T cell repertoires in COVID-19. Overall study context: From the United States, Italy and Spain came samples of acute and convalescent COVID-19. Nucleic acid was either cDNA or gDNA, and it came from T cells, B-cell-depleted T cells, or PBMCs.

Germline trimming cut 0 bases from V and 0 bases from J; bases unmatched to any gene: 12. The CDR3 extends over 20 amino acids. From germline, CDR1 is LNHNV and CDR2 YYDKDF (reference sequence). Original analysis: From reference gene primer amplification, estimates of nucleated cell counts were derived. Measured with immunoSEQ multiplex PCR; TCRdb has only the in-frame clones, and not every one. That table gives V, J and clone size, and the DNA gave D and trimming. The sample lists some 97,000 clones, roughly 80% occurring once. Source material: peripheral blood. The chain couples TRBV15 to TRBJ1-2; TRBD1 matches 11 bases. The receptor was isolated from a man in his fifties or sixties with active or convalescent COVID-19. The CDR3 region is CATSRDRMGTGGQSNYGYTF. CDR3 nucleotide sequence: TGTGCCACCAGCAGAGATAGAATGGGGACAGGGGGTCAGTCTAACTATGGCTACACCTTC.